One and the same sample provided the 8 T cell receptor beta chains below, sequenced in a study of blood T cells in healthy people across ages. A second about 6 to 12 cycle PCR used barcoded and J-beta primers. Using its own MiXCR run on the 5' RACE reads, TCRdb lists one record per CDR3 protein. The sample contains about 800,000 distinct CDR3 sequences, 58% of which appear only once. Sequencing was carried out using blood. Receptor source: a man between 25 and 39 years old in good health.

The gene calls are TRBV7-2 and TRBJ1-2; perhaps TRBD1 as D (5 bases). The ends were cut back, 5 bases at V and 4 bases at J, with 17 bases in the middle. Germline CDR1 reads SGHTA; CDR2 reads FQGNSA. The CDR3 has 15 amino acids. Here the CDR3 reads CASSPRVLSAYGYTF. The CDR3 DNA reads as TGTGCCAGCAGCCCCAGGGTGCTCAGCGCCTATGGCTACACCTTC.

The DNA of the CDR3 is TGTGCCAGCAGCTTATTTGACAGCCCTAATGAAAAACTGTTTTTT. Encoded protein: CASSLFDSPNEKLFF. The chain links TRBV7-8 to TRBJ1-4; perhaps TRBD1 as D (5 bases). Deletions cut 2 bases from V and 3 bases from J, with 10 bases between. The CDR3 runs to 15 residues. Germline V CDR1 and CDR2: SGHVS, FQNEAQ.

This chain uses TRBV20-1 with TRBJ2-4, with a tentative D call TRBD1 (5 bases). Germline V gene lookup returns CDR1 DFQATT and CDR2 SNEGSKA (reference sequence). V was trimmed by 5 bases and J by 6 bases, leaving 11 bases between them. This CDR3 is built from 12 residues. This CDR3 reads CSARQSGNIQYF. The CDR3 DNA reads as TGCAGTGCTCGACAGTCAGGAAACATTCAGTACTTC.

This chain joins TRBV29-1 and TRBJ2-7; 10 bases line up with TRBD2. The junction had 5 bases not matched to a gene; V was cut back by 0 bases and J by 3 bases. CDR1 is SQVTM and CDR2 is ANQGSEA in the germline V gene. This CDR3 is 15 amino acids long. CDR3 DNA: TGCAGCGTTGAAGATATGGCTAGCGGGAGCTACGAGCAGTACTTC. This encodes CSVEDMASGSYEQYF.

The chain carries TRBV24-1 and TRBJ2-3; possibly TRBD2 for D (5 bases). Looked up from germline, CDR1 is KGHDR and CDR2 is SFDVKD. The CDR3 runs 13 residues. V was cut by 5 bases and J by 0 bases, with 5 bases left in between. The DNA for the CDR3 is TGTGCCACCAGTGGAGGGAGCACAGATACGCAGTATTTT. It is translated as CATSGGSTDTQYF.

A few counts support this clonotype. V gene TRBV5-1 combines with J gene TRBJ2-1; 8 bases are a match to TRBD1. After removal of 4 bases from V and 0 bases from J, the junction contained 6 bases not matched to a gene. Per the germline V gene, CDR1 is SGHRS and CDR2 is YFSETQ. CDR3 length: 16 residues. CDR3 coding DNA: TGCGCCAGCAGCCACGGACAGGGCAACTCCTACAATGAGCAGTTCTTC. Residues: CASSHGQGNSYNEQFF.

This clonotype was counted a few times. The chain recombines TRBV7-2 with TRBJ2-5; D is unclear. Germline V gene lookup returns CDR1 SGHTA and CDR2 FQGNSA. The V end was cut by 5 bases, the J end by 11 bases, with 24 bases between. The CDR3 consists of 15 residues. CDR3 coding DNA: TGTGCCAGCAGCCCCCTTTTGAGTCTTCCCCTGGAGCAGTACTTC. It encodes CASSPLLSLPLEQYF.

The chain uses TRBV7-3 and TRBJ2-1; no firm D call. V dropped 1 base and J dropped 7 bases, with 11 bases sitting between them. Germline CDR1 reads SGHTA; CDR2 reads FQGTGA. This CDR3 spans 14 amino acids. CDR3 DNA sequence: TGTGCCAGCAGCTTAAGCGTTTCGTGGAATGAGCAGTTCTTC. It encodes CASSLSVSWNEQFF.